This T cell receptor beta chain was recovered during a study of cytomegalovirus exposure and HLA in healthy donors. Study observations and caveats: Reportedly, a later analysis found an Asian-associated ancestry cluster had fewer N-insertions than the roughly 670-donor mean.

Germline CDR1 MGHRA, CDR2 YSYEKL. The junction had 6 bases not matched to a gene; V was cut back by 1 base and J by 6 bases. There are 16 residues in the CDR3. In regard to this clone: What it recognizes is unknown.

It was with 60 Vbeta and 13 Jbeta primers that the PCR ran. Some clones are missing from TCRdb's copy, which holds only in-frame ones; the method was immunoSEQ multiplex PCR. The data include about 64,000 clones; the top ten clones carry 3.6%. At collection, donors were nominally healthy, but unrecorded immune exposures were probable. The chain has TRBV4-1 and TRBJ2-1, with TRBD2 matching over 10 bases. Sequencing was carried out using PBMCs. This TCR was recovered from a woman between 18 and 29 years old in good health and CMV-seronegative. CDR3 region: CASSQGVTSGVNEQFF. The CDR3 bases are TGCGCCAGCAGCCAAGGCGTAACTAGCGGGGTCAATGAGCAGTTCTTC.